The TCR beta chain described here comes from a study of cytotoxic CD8 clonotypes in ibrutinib-treated CLL. As to this clone: Its matching antigen is unknown.

Researchers set a sequencing depth target of 1 in 200,000 to 1 in 1 million T cells. Clones were sequenced by immunoSEQ multiplex PCR, and TCRdb holds only the in-frame ones, with some missing. The data hold fewer than 150,000 clones, with roughly 80% observed a single time. Study-level points and caveats: Sampling times (in sustained-remission versus progressing patients) were not the same. Stable or contracted on treatment, public clonotypes were also uncommon. Clonality grew at ibrutinib response; at progression, it decreased back toward baseline.

The CDR3 covers 15 residues. V gave up 6 bases and J gave up 0 bases, with 15 bases separating them. Germline CDR1 reads SGHRS; CDR2 reads YFSETQ. The clonotype was recovered from a human donor with chronic lymphocytic leukemia. This chain joins TRBV5-1 and TRBJ2-5; weak D call: TRBD1 (6 bases). The specimen was PBMCs, collected after 24 months of ibrutinib treatment. The CDR3 here is CASTNSRGYQETQYF. The DNA for the CDR3 is TGCGCCAGCACTAACAGTAGGGGGTACCAAGAGACCCAGTACTTC.